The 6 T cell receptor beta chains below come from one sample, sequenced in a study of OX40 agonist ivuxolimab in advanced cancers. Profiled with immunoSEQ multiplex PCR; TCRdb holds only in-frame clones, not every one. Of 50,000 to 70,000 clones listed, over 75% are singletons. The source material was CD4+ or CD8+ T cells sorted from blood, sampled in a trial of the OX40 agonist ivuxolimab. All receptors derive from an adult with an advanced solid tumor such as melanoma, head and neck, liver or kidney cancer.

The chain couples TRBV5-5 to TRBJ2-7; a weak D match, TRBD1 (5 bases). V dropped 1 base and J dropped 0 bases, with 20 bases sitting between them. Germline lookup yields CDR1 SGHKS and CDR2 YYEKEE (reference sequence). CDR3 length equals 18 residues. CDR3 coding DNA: TGTGCCAGCAGCTTGCCTGGGGATGACAGTCACCTCTCCTACGAGCAGTACTTC. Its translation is CASSLPGDDSHLSYEQYF.

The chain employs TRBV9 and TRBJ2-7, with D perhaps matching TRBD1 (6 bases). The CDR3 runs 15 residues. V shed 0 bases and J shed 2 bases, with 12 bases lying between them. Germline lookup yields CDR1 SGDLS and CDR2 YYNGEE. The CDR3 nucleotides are TGTGCCAGCAGCGTAGACCAACAGGGAACCTACGAGCAGTACTTC. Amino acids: CASSVDQQGTYEQYF.

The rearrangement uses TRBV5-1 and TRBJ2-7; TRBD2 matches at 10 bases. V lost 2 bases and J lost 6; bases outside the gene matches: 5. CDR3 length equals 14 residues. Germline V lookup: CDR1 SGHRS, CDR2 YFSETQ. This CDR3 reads CASSFSSGRGEQYF. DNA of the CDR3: TGCGCCAGCAGCTTCTCTAGCGGGAGAGGCGAGCAGTACTTC.

The CDR3 is CASSVSMGITDEQFF. CDR3 coding DNA: TGTGCCAGCAGCGTCAGTATGGGTATTACCGATGAGCAGTTCTTC. The chain employs TRBV7-9 and TRBJ2-1; D uncertain. Germline V gene sequence: CDR1 SEHNR, CDR2 FQNEAQ (reference sequence). V gave up 5 bases and J gave up 8 bases, with 19 bases separating them. This CDR3 spans 15 amino acids. Complete variable domain (other parts from reference TRBV7-9 and TRBJ2-1): DTGVSQNPRHKITKRGQNVTFRCDPISEHNRLYWYRQTLGQGPEFLTYFQNEAQLEKSRLLSDRFSAERPKGSFSTLEIQRTEQGDSAMYLCASSVSMGITDEQFFGPGTRLTVL.

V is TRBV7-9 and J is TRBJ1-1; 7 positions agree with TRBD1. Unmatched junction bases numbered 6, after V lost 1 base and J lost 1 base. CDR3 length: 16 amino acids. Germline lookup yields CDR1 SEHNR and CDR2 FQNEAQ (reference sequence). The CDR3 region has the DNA TGTGCCAGCAGCTTAGGGAAAGGGACAGAGAACACTGAAGCTTTCTTT. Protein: CASSLGKGTENTEAFF.

The CDR3 bases are TGTGCCAGCAGCTTGGGGTACTCACCCACTGAAGCTTTCTTT. Its translation: CASSLGYSPTEAFF. The J gene is TRBJ1-1, the V gene TRBV5-6, with D unclear. The CDR3 sequence is 14 residues long. V lost 0 bases, J lost 4 bases, and 10 bases lay in between. Germline CDR1 is SGHDT and CDR2 is YYEEEE.